These 23 T cell receptor beta chains were sequenced from one sample in a study of breast tumors, draining lymph nodes, adjacent tissues. Samples came from axillary lymph nodes draining the breast cancer. MiXCR was run by TCRdb on the multiplex PCR reads, yielding one entry per CDR3 protein. The sample lists 200,000 or so distinct CDR3 sequences, roughly 31% seen once, with 4.3% in the top ten. The sequenced sample was axillary lymph node tissue. Receptors were obtained from a female donor with breast cancer. Some clones in this sample may be carry-over from other donors' samples.

This clonotype came up many times. The J gene is TRBJ2-5, the V gene TRBV12-3 or TRBV12-4; no definite D call. The germline V and J ends were trimmed by 3 bases and 5 bases, with 10 bases remaining between them. The CDR3 contains 13 residues. CDR3 in DNA: TGTGCCAGCAGTTTCGCCGGAGCGGAGACCCAGTACTTC. Translating it yields CASSFAGAETQYF.

The rearrangement links TRBV2 to TRBJ1-4; 8 bases match TRBD1. The V gene end was trimmed by 5 bases and the J gene end by 7 bases; junction bases not matched to a gene: 9. Germline values: CDR1 SNHLY, CDR2 FYNNEI. The CDR3 contains 15 residues. CDR3 in DNA: TGTGCCAGCAGTCAGCAGGGGGCCGTCGGTGAAAAACTGTTTTTT. It translates to CASSQQGAVGEKLFF.

This clonotype has more than one count but fewer than ten. Being one base from a much bigger clone, this may be a read error. The chain joins TRBV6-6 to TRBJ1-6, with D perhaps TRBD1 (5 bases). Trimming shortened V by 7 bases and J by 7 bases, and 11 bases separated the two germline ends. This CDR3 is 13 amino acids long. CDR1 MNHNY and CDR2 SVGAGI come from the germline V gene (reference sequence). As DNA, the CDR3 is TGTGCCAGCACCCGGGACGGCAATTCACCCCTCCACTTT. It encodes CASTRDGNSPLHF.

This clonotype was counted at least ten times. V and J are TRBV7-6 and TRBJ2-1, with 15 bases identical to TRBD2. The CDR3 length is 16 residues. Trimming at V came to 3 bases and at J to 3 bases, leaving 0 bases not matched to a gene. Per germline, CDR1 SGHVS and CDR2 FNYEAQ. The CDR3 nucleotides are TGTGCCAGCAGCTTGGGACTAGCGGGAGGCTACAATGAGCAGTTCTTC. This codes for CASSLGLAGGYNEQFF.

This clonotype was seen ten or more times. The CDR3 protein is CSARGLTGSNSPLHF. The CDR3 bases are TGCAGTGCTAGAGGATTGACAGGGTCTAATTCACCCCTCCACTTT. The genes are TRBV20-1 and TRBJ1-6, with TRBD1 identical over 7 bases. J lost 6 bases, V lost 1 base, and 6 bases had no gene match. Germline loops: CDR1 DFQATT, CDR2 SNEGSKA (reference sequence). The CDR3 sequence is 15 residues long.

Only one count was recorded for this clonotype. The CDR3 is CASSPTFLAGETQYF. The CDR3 nucleotides are TGTGCCAGCAGCCCCACGTTCCTAGCGGGAGAAACGCAGTATTTT. The genes are TRBV11-2 and TRBJ2-3; TRBD2 aligns across 10 bases. Trimming at V came to 5 bases and at J to 9 bases, leaving 11 bases not matched to a gene. CDR3 size: 15 residues. CDR1 is SGHAT, CDR2 FQNNGV, per germline.

This clonotype showed up just a few times. One junction end does not reproduce the germline sequence, and a read error may be involved. V gene TRBV7-2 combines with J gene TRBJ1-4, with 8 bases that match TRBD1. This CDR3 has 10 residues. Germline CDR1 and CDR2: SGHTA and FQGNSA. The CDR3 DNA is TGTGCCAGCAGCGGCGACAGGGGACGCTTT. This translates into CASSGDRGRF.

In its sample, this clonotype was seen many times. V gene TRBV20-1 combines with J gene TRBJ1-4; D not certain. The germline V gene has CDR1 DFQATT and CDR2 SNEGSKA (reference sequence). Trimming pared 6 bases from V and 7 bases from J, leaving 21 bases between. This CDR3 contains 15 residues. Here the CDR3 DNA reads TGCAGTGCCCCACTAAGCGCAGGTTTAGGTGAAAAACTGTTTTTT. It yields the protein CSAPLSAGLGEKLFF.

This clonotype was seen many times. V is TRBV9 and J is TRBJ2-1; 12 bases fit TRBD2. The CDR3 spans 17 residues. Germline lookup yields CDR1 SGDLS and CDR2 YYNGEE. The V segment lost 0 bases and the J segment 8 bases; nucleotides outside the gene matches: 9. CDR3 DNA: TGTGCCAGCAGCGTAGGACGAGCTAGCGGGAGGGTGGATGAGCAGTTCTTC. Residues: CASSVGRASGRVDEQFF.

To note about this clonotype: Germline and junction disagree at one end, which may indicate a read error. The rearrangement joins TRBV7-3 to TRBJ1-3; 8 nucleotides agree with TRBD1. This CDR3 spans 15 amino acids. Germline CDR1 is SGHTA and CDR2 is FQGTGA. For the CDR3, the DNA is TGTGCCAGCAGGGGGATAGGGGGGACAGGAAACCCCATATATTTT. It specifies CASRGIGGTGNPIYF.

The rearrangement joins TRBV18 to TRBJ1-2, with 11 bases aligning to TRBD1. There are 15 residues in the CDR3. The V and J ends lost 6 bases and 6 bases, in that order; junction bases with no gene match: 9. Germline assignment: CDR1 KGHSH and CDR2 LQKENI. CDR3 loop: CASSRLGQGADGYTF. The CDR3, as DNA: TGTGCCAGCTCTAGACTCGGACAGGGGGCGGATGGCTACACCTTC.

The V gene is TRBV6-5, the J gene TRBJ2-5; D is ambiguous. The CDR3 runs 10 residues. Trimming pared 2 bases from V and 7 bases from J, leaving 2 bases between. The germline V gene encodes CDR1 MNHEY and CDR2 SVGAGI. This chain's CDR3 is CASSYGTQYF. CDR3 sequence (DNA): TGTGCCAGCAGTTACGGGACCCAGTACTTC.

The chain couples TRBV12-3 or TRBV12-4 to TRBJ2-3; TRBD1 matches at 9 bases. The CDR3 is made up of 14 amino acids. V was pared by 5 bases and J by 4 bases, with 4 bases of the junction left unmatched. The CDR3 DNA reads TGTGCCAGCAGTACGGGACAGGGCCCAGATACGCAGTATTTT. This encodes CASSTGQGPDTQYF.

The table lists this clonotype with many counts. V usage is TRBV6-5 and J usage is TRBJ2-3; 7 bases match TRBD1. This CDR3 is built from 13 residues. V dropped 11 bases and J dropped 2; count of bases not matched to a gene: 7. Germline values: CDR1 MNHEY, CDR2 SVGAGI. CDR3 residues: CAALDRYTDTQYF. The CDR3 DNA reads as TGTGCCGCACTGGACAGGTACACAGATACGCAGTATTTT.

This clonotype was detected many times. This chain connects TRBV10-2 to TRBJ2-3; 8 nucleotides match TRBD2. Germline lookup yields CDR1 WSHSY and CDR2 SAAADI. The CDR3 spans 15 residues. Trimming cost V 0 bases and J 4 bases; bases outside gene matches: 3. The CDR3 here is CASSESSSGADTQYF. DNA for the CDR3: TGCGCCAGCAGTGAGTCGAGTAGCGGGGCAGATACGCAGTATTTT.

Concerning this clonotype itself: A much larger clonotype is one base distant, so this may be a read error. V is TRBV9 and J is TRBJ2-1; 13 bases agree with TRBD2. Germline loops: CDR1 SGDLS, CDR2 YYNGEE. This CDR3 spans 16 amino acids. DNA of the CDR3: TGTGCCAGCAGCTCCCGGACTAGCGGGGGTTACAATGAGCGGTTCTTC. It is translated as CASSSRTSGGYNERFF.

Worth noting for this clonotype: Given the absence of the conserved phenylalanine or tryptophan at the CDR3 end, a read error is likely. The limits of the CDR3 on the DNA are not certain, so only TCRdb's listed CDR3 is given. The J gene is TRBJ2-3, the V gene TRBV20-1. Germline lookup yields CDR1 DFQATT and CDR2 SNEGSKA (reference sequence). The CDR3 contains 13 residues when both ends are counted. Here the CDR3 reads CSARATRHRYAVV.

This rearrangement joins TRBV2 to TRBJ1-1, with D perhaps matching TRBD1 (5 bases). Germline lookup yields CDR1 SNHLY and CDR2 FYNNEI. The CDR3 is made up of 14 amino acids. V was shortened by 11 bases and J by 0 bases, with 16 bases between the two germline ends. The CDR3 region has the DNA TGTGCCGGTAGCGGGGCCCCCATGAACACTGAAGCTTTCTTT. Its protein is CAGSGAPMNTEAFF.

The table lists this clonotype with a count of one. The rearrangement joins TRBV11-2 to TRBJ2-5; 7 bases align to TRBD2. Trimming removed 0 bases from V and 4 bases from J; junction bases left unmatched: 11. Germline assignment: CDR1 SGHAT and CDR2 FQNNGV. The CDR3 runs 17 residues. The CDR3 here is CASSLDFGAQRGETQYF. CDR3 nucleotides: TGTGCCAGCAGCTTAGATTTCGGGGCCCAGCGGGGAGAGACCCAGTACTTC.

This clonotype was counted many times. The chain couples TRBV7-9 to TRBJ1-2, with 7 nucleotides matching TRBD1. V lost 1 base, J lost 8 bases, and 4 bases stayed unmatched. Germline V gives CDR1 SEHNR, CDR2 FQNEAQ (reference sequence). The length of the CDR3 is 13 residues. CDR3 sequence: CASSLGQGSGYTF. The CDR3 DNA is TGTGCCAGCAGCTTAGGACAGGGATCCGGCTACACCTTC.

In this sample, this clonotype turned up many times. V is TRBV3-1 and J is TRBJ1-4; 7 bases match TRBD1. The V gene's germline CDR1 is LGHDT and CDR2 YNNKEL (reference sequence). J lost 0 bases, V lost 4 bases, and 5 bases had no gene match. The CDR3 is 16 residues long. CDR3 nucleotides: TGTGCCAGCAGCCCCGGGACAGCTGCAACTAATGAAAAACTGTTTTTT. It yields the protein CASSPGTAATNEKLFF.

The chain carries TRBV5-4 and TRBJ2-7; 7 bases fit TRBD2. V lost 3 bases to trimming and J lost 3 bases; unmatched junction nucleotides: 9. CDR1 and CDR2 (germline): SGHNT, YYREEE (reference sequence). CDR3 length: 15 amino acids. CDR3 loop: CASSYGTTGVYEQYF. The CDR3 DNA is TGTGCCAGCAGCTACGGGACTACCGGCGTCTACGAGCAGTACTTC.

With regard to this clonotype: A much larger clone lies one base from this, so it may be a read error. The chain links TRBV4-2 to TRBJ2-5, with D unresolved. CDR3 length: 16 amino acids. CDR1 LGHNA and CDR2 YNFKEQ come from the germline V gene. This CDR3 reads CASSQDGTVGQEAQYF. The CDR3 DNA reads as TGTGCCAGCAGCCAAGATGGCACCGTAGGGCAAGAGGCCCAGTACTTC.